The 28 T cell receptor beta chains below all came from one sample that was sequenced in a study of T cells after yellow fever vaccination. TCRdb recomputed calls from the 5' RACE reads with MiXCR, one row per CDR3 protein. The sample carries approximately 260,000 distinct CDR3 sequences, over 4.5% recorded once. This specimen consisted of CD4+ T cells sorted from PBMCs, obtained on the day of the yellow fever booster vaccination. All receptors come from a man younger than 35 who received the YFV17D yellow fever vaccine.

This clonotype has only a few counts. The chain is built from TRBV9 and TRBJ2-5; no definite D call. In germline, CDR1 is SGDLS, CDR2 YYNGEE. The CDR3 consists of 15 residues. V was cut by 1 base and J by 1 base, with 11 bases left in between. Here the CDR3 DNA reads TGTGCCAGCAGCGTAAGGGTAGAACCCCAAGAGACCCAGTACTTC. It is translated as CASSVRVEPQETQYF.

This clonotype has just a few counts. The J gene is TRBJ2-7, the V gene TRBV18, with D possibly TRBD2 on 6 matching bases. The CDR3 length is 12 residues. V lost 4 bases and J 5 bases, leaving 9 bases between the germline ends. The germline gives CDR1 KGHSH, CDR2 LQKENI. The CDR3: CASSQGRNEQYV. CDR3 sequence (DNA): TGTGCCAGCTCACAGGGGAGGAACGAGCAGTACGTC.

The genes are TRBV12-3 or TRBV12-4 and TRBJ1-6; D uncertain. Deletions cut 6 bases from V and 7 bases from J, with 10 bases between. The CDR3 covers 13 residues. The CDR3 is CASSLVGNSPLHF. CDR3 bases: TGTGCCAGCAGCTTGGTGGGAAATTCACCCCTCCACTTT.

This clonotype has a handful of counts. In DNA, the CDR3 is TGCGCCAGCAGCTTGGGACATTTAAACATTCAGTACTTC. Translating gives CASSLGHLNIQYF. The chain employs TRBV5-1 and TRBJ2-4; D gene uncertain. From germline, CDR1 is SGHRS and CDR2 YFSETQ. V was pared by 0 bases and J by 6 bases, with 7 bases between. This CDR3 spans 13 amino acids. The full variable domain, rest sourced from reference TRBV5-1 and TRBJ2-4, is KAGVTQTPRYLIKTRGQQVTLSCSPISGHRSVSWYQQTPGQGLQFLFEYFSETQRNKGNFPGRFSGRQFSNSRSEMNVSTLELGDSALYLCASSLGHLNIQYFGAGTRLSVL.

This clonotype has ten or more counts. The J gene is TRBJ1-3, the V gene TRBV7-9; no reliable D call. Per the germline V gene, CDR1 is SEHNR and CDR2 is FQNEAQ (reference sequence). CDR3 length: 14 amino acids. Trimming took off 0 bases at V and 1 base at J, with 4 bases between the two ends. This CDR3 is CASSLAVSGNTIYF. In nucleotides, the CDR3 is TGTGCCAGCAGCTTAGCCGTTTCTGGAAACACCATATATTTT.

This clonotype was picked up a small number of times. V and J are TRBV5-1 and TRBJ2-3, with no clear D. The V gene's germline CDR1 is SGHRS and CDR2 YFSETQ. Trimming shortened V by 0 bases and J by 2 bases, and 7 bases separated the two germline ends. This CDR3 has 14 amino acids. DNA for the CDR3: TGCGCCAGCAGCTTGGTCCCTAACACAGATACGCAGTATTTT. This codes for CASSLVPNTDTQYF.

J is TRBJ1-5 and V is TRBV6-1, with unresolved D. The V and J ends lost 8 bases and 2 bases respectively, with 31 bases between them. Germline values: CDR1 MNHNS, CDR2 SASEGT. The CDR3 covers 20 residues. CDR3 DNA sequence: TGTGCCAGCCGATCCATGGTGGAGCCGGACGGCATATATGGCAATCAGCCCCAGCATTTT. It is translated as CASRSMVEPDGIYGNQPQHF.

This clonotype has ten or more counts. The chain combines TRBV18 with TRBJ2-5; 9 nucleotides agree with TRBD2. This CDR3 region has 15 residues. J lost 5 bases, V lost 3 bases, and 7 bases had no gene match. Germline V gene lookup returns CDR1 KGHSH and CDR2 LQKENI. The DNA of the CDR3 is TGTGCCAGCTCACCCCTCGCTAGCGGGATGGAGACCCAGTACTTC. This translates into CASSPLASGMETQYF. Together with reference TRBV18 and TRBJ2-5, the CDR3 gives the full variable domain: NAGVMQNPRHLVRRRGQEARLRCSPMKGHSHVYWYRQLPEEGLKFMVYLQKENIIDESGMPKERFSAEFPKEGPSILRIQQVVRGDSAAYFCASSPLASGMETQYFGPGTRLLVL.

This clonotype was picked up a small number of times. This sequence joins TRBV5-1 and TRBJ1-5; 7 bases align to TRBD1. The CDR3 sequence is 15 residues long. The V segment lost 6 bases and the J segment 4 bases; nucleotides outside the gene matches: 10. Germline V gene data show CDR1 as SGHRS and CDR2 as YFSETQ. CDR3 sequence: CASTPSGQSNQPQHF. The CDR3 coding sequence is TGCGCCAGCACCCCCTCGGGACAGAGTAATCAGCCCCAGCATTTT. Full variable domain (remainder filled in from reference TRBV5-1 and TRBJ1-5): KAGVTQTPRYLIKTRGQQVTLSCSPISGHRSVSWYQQTPGQGLQFLFEYFSETQRNKGNFPGRFSGRQFSNSRSEMNVSTLELGDSALYLCASTPSGQSNQPQHFGDGTRLSIL.

This clonotype turned up a few times. The chain has TRBV4-2 and TRBJ2-2; D unclear. V dropped 0 bases and J dropped 8 bases, with 13 bases sitting between them. The length of the CDR3 is 15 residues. Per the germline V gene, CDR1 is LGHNA and CDR2 is YNFKEQ. DNA for the CDR3: TGTGCCAGCAGCCAAGAACCTGCAGGCGGAGGGGAGCTGTTTTTT. Encoded protein: CASSQEPAGGGELFF.

This clonotype was seen at least ten times. The rearrangement links TRBV15 to TRBJ2-7; perhaps TRBD1 as D (6 bases). The CDR3 is 16 residues long. V lost 1 base, J lost 6 bases, and 19 bases lay in between. CDR1 LNHNV and CDR2 YYDKDF come from the germline V gene (reference sequence). The CDR3 DNA reads as TGTGCCACCAGCAGAGGTTCAACAGGGATTATGGGCGAGCAGTACGTC. As protein: CATSRGSTGIMGEQYV.

The table lists this clonotype with a few counts. The CDR3, as DNA: TGCAGTGCTAGAGATGGAGCCAGAGCAGGGGCCACCATATATTTT. It is translated as CSARDGARAGATIYF. J is TRBJ1-3 and V is TRBV20-1; maybe TRBD1 (6 bases). Germline assignment: CDR1 DFQATT and CDR2 SNEGSKA (reference sequence). The length of the CDR3 is 15 residues. Trimming removed 0 bases at V and 9 bases at J, with 18 bases between.

This clonotype has at least ten counts. This chain links TRBV10-3 with TRBJ2-1; 7 positions match TRBD2. With 6 bases clipped from V and 7 bases from J, the junction kept 6 bases outside the gene matches. The CDR3 covers 13 residues. Germline assignment: CDR1 ENHRY and CDR2 SYGVKD. CDR3 protein: CAISQGRGNEQFF. CDR3 coding DNA: TGTGCCATCAGCCAAGGGCGGGGGAATGAGCAGTTCTTC.

This clonotype was observed at least ten times. The chain joins TRBV29-1 to TRBJ2-7; the D is unclear. The V end was cut by 0 bases, the J end by 2 bases, with 11 bases between. Germline V gene data show CDR1 as SQVTM and CDR2 as ANQGSEA. CDR3 length: 14 amino acids. This CDR3 is CSVEDSSHTYEQYV. CDR3 sequence (DNA): TGCAGCGTTGAAGATTCCTCCCACACCTACGAGCAGTACGTC.

The sample holds a few counts of this clonotype. The CDR3 sequence: CASSTQWEETQYF. CDR3 DNA sequence: TGTGCCAGCTCAACGCAGTGGGAAGAGACCCAGTACTTC. The chain is built from TRBV18 and TRBJ2-5; unclear D gene. Germline-derived CDR1 and CDR2 are KGHSH and LQKENI. This CDR3 has 13 residues. V lost 5 bases and J 3 bases, leaving 10 bases between the germline ends.

This clonotype came up many times. The rearrangement joins TRBV28 to TRBJ2-7; D might be TRBD2 (6 bases). There are 12 residues in the CDR3. The germline V gene has CDR1 MDHEN and CDR2 SYDVKM. Deletions cut 6 bases from V and 4 bases from J, with 10 bases between. The CDR3 nucleotides are TGTGCCAGCAGCTTAGGAGGGTACGAGCAGTACGTC. Its translation: CASSLGGYEQYV.

This clonotype has only a few counts. The rearrangement uses TRBV14 and TRBJ1-2; D not resolved. The CDR3 is made up of 14 amino acids. CDR1 and CDR2 (germline): SGHDN, FVKESK. Trimming removed 0 bases at V and 8 bases at J, with 13 bases between. CDR3 sequence reads: CASSQDFGAEGYTF. The CDR3 coding sequence is TGTGCCAGCAGCCAAGATTTCGGCGCCGAAGGCTACACCTTC.

J is TRBJ2-3 and V is TRBV4-1; 15 bases agree with TRBD2. J gave up 2 bases and V 1 base, and 13 bases lay outside the gene matches. Germline V gene data show CDR1 as MGHRA and CDR2 as YSYEKL. The CDR3 sequence is 21 residues long. The CDR3 DNA is TGCGCCAGCAGCCAAGTAGGGACTAGCGGGGGGACCCCACTCTACACAGATACGCAGTATTTT. Translated, it gives CASSQVGTSGGTPLYTDTQYF.

This clonotype was seen ten or more times. This sequence joins TRBV4-1 and TRBJ2-5, with 7 positions matching TRBD2. The CDR3 contains 15 residues. From germline, CDR1 is MGHRA and CDR2 YSYEKL. Germline trimming cut 1 base from V and 2 bases from J; bases unmatched to any gene: 4. The CDR3 sequence is CASSQVAGEQETQYF. The DNA for the CDR3 is TGCGCCAGCAGCCAAGTGGCGGGGGAGCAAGAGACCCAGTACTTC.

The J gene is TRBJ1-4, the V gene TRBV5-1, with D tentatively TRBD1 (6 bases). Trimming shortened V by 8 bases and J by 3 bases, and 11 bases separated the two germline ends. Germline V gives CDR1 SGHRS, CDR2 YFSETQ. This CDR3 region has 13 residues. CDR3 nucleotides: TGCGCCAGTCGGACAGCTCCTAATGAAAAACTGTTTTTT. Translated, it gives CASRTAPNEKLFF.

This clonotype was found many times. V is TRBV5-6 and J is TRBJ2-7; 10 bases map to TRBD1. This CDR3 is built from 15 residues. The ends lost 4 bases at V and 7 bases at J; junction bases unmatched: 11. Germline V gene data show CDR1 as SGHDT and CDR2 as YYEEEE. The CDR3: CASSPFDRGLREQYV. In DNA, the CDR3 is TGTGCCAGCAGCCCCTTTGACAGGGGGCTAAGGGAGCAGTACGTC.

The V gene is TRBV7-3, the J gene TRBJ2-7, with D unresolved. Trimming removed 0 bases from V and 3 bases from J, with 6 bases in between. Germline V gene data show CDR1 as SGHTA and CDR2 as FQGTGA. The CDR3 contains 13 residues. The CDR3 coding sequence is TGTGCCAGCAGCTTAACAAAAAACTACGAGCAGTACTTC. Translating it yields CASSLTKNYEQYF.

The chain combines TRBV4-3 with TRBJ1-1; the D gene is possibly TRBD1 (5 bases). Trimming cost V 5 bases and J 1 base, with 8 bases left between them. Germline lookup yields CDR1 LGHNA and CDR2 YSLEER. This CDR3 region has 13 residues. Written as DNA, the CDR3 is TGCGCCAGCAGCTACGGACAGAACACTGAAGCTTTCTTT. The encoded protein is CASSYGQNTEAFF.

There are many counts of this clonotype. The V gene is TRBV7-9, the J gene TRBJ2-5; D assignment may be TRBD1 or TRBD2 (6 bases each). The CDR3 spans 15 residues. Trimming took off 5 bases at V and 1 base at J, with 14 bases between the two ends. CDR1 and CDR2 (germline): SEHNR, FQNEAQ (reference sequence). The CDR3 is CASSLAEGVQETQYF. CDR3 sequence (DNA): TGTGCCAGCAGCCTTGCGGAGGGGGTCCAAGAGACCCAGTACTTC.

This clonotype was recorded a few times. This rearrangement joins TRBV11-1 to TRBJ2-1; the D gene is possibly TRBD2 (5 bases). The germline V gene has CDR1 SGHAT and CDR2 FQDESV (reference sequence). The CDR3 sequence is 15 residues long. V shed 5 bases and J shed 1 base, with 12 bases lying between them. Written as DNA, the CDR3 is TGTGCCAGCAGCCAACTGAGCGGATCCTACAATGAGCAGTTCTTC. Its translation: CASSQLSGSYNEQFF.

This chain joins TRBV7-3 and TRBJ2-2; 15 bases match TRBD2. This CDR3 region has 16 residues. Germline V gene data show CDR1 as SGHTA and CDR2 as FQGTGA. Trimming cost V 5 bases and J 7 bases; bases outside gene matches: 5. CDR3 protein: CASSQGLAGGNGELFF. CDR3 nucleotides: TGTGCCAGCAGCCAAGGACTAGCGGGGGGGAACGGGGAGCTGTTTTTT.

In its sample, this clonotype was seen a few times. DNA for the CDR3: TGTGCCAGCAGCTTGATCCATATTGACTACAGCTCCTACAATGAGCAGTTCTTC. Residues: CASSLIHIDYSSYNEQFF. The genes are TRBV7-9 and TRBJ2-1; D may be TRBD2 (5 bases). Germline CDR1 reads SEHNR; CDR2 reads FQNEAQ (reference sequence). CDR3 length: 18 residues. Trimming removed 3 bases from V and 0 bases from J, with 18 bases in between.

This clonotype was detected ten times or more. This sequence joins TRBV2 and TRBJ2-5; 11 bases agree with TRBD2. With V trimmed by 6 bases and J by 5 bases, 5 bases remained unmatched. CDR3 size: 14 residues. CDR1 and CDR2 from the germline V gene are SNHLY and FYNNEI. The CDR3 region is CASSGSGGAETQYF. The CDR3 nucleotides read TGTGCCAGCAGCGGTAGCGGGGGGGCCGAGACCCAGTACTTC.